This T cell receptor beta chain was profiled in a study of blood T cell repertoires in COVID-19. The wider study: Samples representing acute and convalescent COVID-19 were sourced from the United States, Italy and Spain. PBMCs, B-cell-depleted T cells, or T cells were the source of the cDNA or gDNA that made up the material.

The CDR3 spans 14 residues. J was trimmed by 4 bases and V by 5 bases; bases with no gene match: 4. Germline V CDR1 and CDR2: SGHVT, SQSDAQ. This clone has only a few counts. As handled by the study authors: For nucleated cells, counts were estimated from reference gene primer amplification. The assay was immunoSEQ multiplex PCR, and TCRdb's table has in-frame clones only and misses some. V and J calls and clone size follow that table, whereas D and trimming were derived from the DNA. The data show around 130,000 clones, with around 90% seen just once and about 5.8% held by the top ten. V gene TRBV7-4 combines with J gene TRBJ2-5; 10 positions agree with TRBD1. This receptor was taken from a human donor in a cohort sampled during active COVID-19. The specimen was peripheral blood. CDR3 coding DNA: TGTGCCAGCAGCCCCGGGACAGGGGTAGAGACCCAGTACTTC. It encodes CASSPGTGVETQYF. The full variable domain, in which reference TRBV7-4 and TRBJ2-5 provide the parts outside the CDR3, is GAGVSQSPRYKVAKRGRDVALRCDSISGHVTLYWYRQTLGQGSEVLTYSQSDAQRDKSGRPSGRFSAERPERSVSTLKIQRTEQGDSAVYLCASSPGTGVETQYFGPGTRLLVL.